This TCR beta chain was identified during a study of cytomegalovirus exposure and HLA in healthy donors. Germline V gives CDR1 MNHEY, CDR2 SVGAGI. The CDR3 has 13 residues. V lost 5 bases, J lost 1 base, and 9 bases lay in between. The PCR used 60 Vbeta and 13 Jbeta primers. Clones were read by immunoSEQ multiplex PCR, and TCRdb kept only the in-frame ones, dropping some. The top ten hold approximately 0.8% of the sample, which has about 160,000 clones, around 80% seen once. The TCR was taken from a woman between 18 and 29 years old in good health and CMV-seronegative. Sequencing was performed on PBMCs. This chain connects TRBV6-5 to TRBJ2-7; D unclear. As DNA, the CDR3 is TGTGCCAGCAGTGAGGTCTTATCCTACGAGCAGTACTTC. It is translated as CASSEVLSYEQYF.